These 31 T cell receptor beta chains were sequenced from one sample in a study of T cell responses to AZD1222 COVID-19 vaccine. Here immunoSEQ multiplex PCR was the method, and the copy in TCRdb shows in-frame clones only, minus some. The sample yields approximately 150,000 clones, 94% seen once. The sample consisted of peripheral blood, taken 28 days after the second AZD1222 dose. Source of these receptors: an adult who received the AZD1222 COVID-19 vaccine.

The V and J genes are TRBV19 and TRBJ2-3; 13 nucleotides line up with TRBD2. The V gene end was trimmed by 6 bases and the J gene end by 2 bases; junction bases not matched to a gene: 5. The germline V gene encodes CDR1 LNHDA and CDR2 SQIVND (reference sequence). This CDR3 contains 16 residues. CDR3 amino acids: CASSKLAGGTTDTQYF. The CDR3 nucleotides are TGTGCCAGTAGCAAACTAGCGGGAGGGACCACAGATACGCAGTATTTT.

The chain recombines TRBV5-6 with TRBJ2-7; 10 bases agree with TRBD2. Germline V CDR1 and CDR2: SGHDT, YYEEEE. After removal of 4 bases from V and 1 base from J, the junction contained 5 bases not matched to a gene. There are 15 residues in the CDR3. The DNA for the CDR3 is TGTGCCAGCAGCGCGGAGCGGGAGGGGTCCTACGAGCAGTACTTC. Protein product: CASSAEREGSYEQYF.

This clone was seen only a few times. V and J are TRBV7-7 and TRBJ2-3; 7 bases are a match to TRBD2. V shed 1 base and J 3 bases; nucleotides not matched to a gene: 4. Germline V lookup: CDR1 SSHAT, CDR2 FNYEAQ (reference sequence). The CDR3 is 15 residues long. The CDR3 here is CASSLGVSGTDTQYF. The CDR3 nucleotides are TGTGCCAGCAGCTTAGGAGTTAGCGGGACAGATACGCAGTATTTT.

The DNA of the CDR3 is TGCAGTGCTAGTGGATTGAACACTGAAGCTTTCTTT. The encoded protein is CSASGLNTEAFF. The chain links TRBV20-1 to TRBJ1-1; D ambiguous. The CDR3 has 12 amino acids. The germline V gene encodes CDR1 DFQATT and CDR2 SNEGSKA (reference sequence). V was shortened by 3 bases and J by 0 bases, with 5 bases between the two germline ends.

The chain combines TRBV7-2 with TRBJ1-4; the match to TRBD1 covers 7 bases. Per germline, CDR1 SGHTA and CDR2 FQGNSA. The CDR3 has 15 amino acids. Trimming at V came to 5 bases and at J to 7 bases, leaving 10 bases not matched to a gene. Written as DNA, the CDR3 is TGTGCCAGCAGCCAACGGGGAGGGGGCGGTGAAAAACTGTTTTTT. Translation: CASSQRGGGGEKLFF.

This clone was recorded once. The CDR3 loop reads CASIGGGQFF. The CDR3 DNA follows: TGTGCCAGCATTGGGGGAGGACAGTTCTTC. The chain is built from TRBV6-5 and TRBJ2-1, with D perhaps TRBD2 (6 bases). The CDR3 runs 10 residues. The germline gives CDR1 MNHEY, CDR2 SVGAGI. V was clipped by 7 bases and J by 13 bases, with 11 bases between them.

The genes are TRBV7-9 and TRBJ2-1, with 8 bases lining up with TRBD1. CDR1 and CDR2 from the germline V gene are SEHNR and FQNEAQ (reference sequence). This CDR3 comprises 16 residues. Trimming removed 5 bases from V and 5 bases from J; junction bases left unmatched: 11. CDR3 loop: CASSPPDRGAHNEQFF. The CDR3 nucleotides are TGTGCCAGCAGCCCCCCCGACAGGGGCGCCCACAATGAGCAGTTCTTC.

This chain uses TRBV2 with TRBJ2-1; 11 nucleotides align to TRBD2. CDR1 and CDR2 from the germline V gene are SNHLY and FYNNEI. V trimming: 5 bases; J trimming: 9 bases; junction bases outside the gene matches: 15. CDR3 length equals 17 residues. The CDR3 is CASSSGGALAGEGEQFF. CDR3 DNA sequence: TGTGCCAGCAGTTCAGGTGGGGCACTAGCGGGAGAAGGTGAGCAGTTCTTC.

This clone has a handful of counts. V is TRBV29-1 and J is TRBJ1-1; maybe TRBD1 (6 bases). Germline CDR1 reads SQVTM; CDR2 reads ANQGSEA. CDR3 size: 13 residues. Trimming left V 2 bases short and J 5 bases short, with 12 bases between. CDR3 sequence (DNA): TGCAGCGTTGAACATTCAGGGGTGACTGAAGCTTTCTTT. It yields the protein CSVEHSGVTEAFF.

This clone was found once. The chain links TRBV9 to TRBJ2-7; 7 bases match TRBD1. V shed 3 bases and J 0 bases; nucleotides not matched to a gene: 6. CDR1 is SGDLS, CDR2 YYNGEE, per germline. The CDR3 contains 15 residues. CDR3 nucleotide sequence: TGTGCCAGCAGCGCAGGGACAGCACCCTCCTACGAGCAGTACTTC. The encoded protein is CASSAGTAPSYEQYF. Drawing the rest from reference TRBV9 and TRBJ2-7, the complete variable domain is DSGVTQTPKHLITATGQRVTLRCSPRSGDLSVYWYQQSLDQGLQFLIQYYNGEERAKGNILERFSAQQFPDLHSELNLSSLELGDSALYFCASSAGTAPSYEQYFGPGTRLTVT.

This rearrangement joins TRBV7-9 to TRBJ2-3, with D tentatively TRBD1 or TRBD2 (5 bases each). The germline V gene has CDR1 SEHNR and CDR2 FQNEAQ (reference sequence). The CDR3 runs to 15 residues. V lost 3 bases and J lost 2, with 12 bases in between. The CDR3 nucleotides read TGTGCCAGCAGCTTGACATGGGGGTCCACAGATACGCAGTATTTT. This encodes CASSLTWGSTDTQYF.

The genes are TRBV3-1 (or the pseudogene TRBV3-2) and TRBJ1-3; 8 positions agree with TRBD1. The trim removed 2 bases at V and 0 bases at J, leaving 6 bases unmatched. The CDR3 consists of 17 residues. CDR1 and CDR2 (germline): LGHDT, YNNKEL (reference sequence). The CDR3 loop is CASSQMGQAGSGNTIYF. CDR3 coding DNA: TGTGCCAGCAGCCAAATGGGACAGGCTGGCTCTGGAAACACCATATATTTT.

The chain links TRBV18 to TRBJ1-2, with D perhaps TRBD1 (5 bases). This CDR3 contains 14 residues. The V gene lost 5 bases and the J gene lost 5 bases, with 15 bases spanning the gap. The germline gives CDR1 KGHSH, CDR2 LQKENI. CDR3 protein: CASSGPGGRYGYTF. The CDR3 coding sequence is TGTGCCAGCTCAGGCCCGGGGGGACGTTATGGCTACACCTTC.

The CDR3 is CAWSVGLGNQPQHF. The CDR3 DNA is TGTGCCTGGAGTGTCGGGTTAGGCAATCAGCCCCAGCATTTT. The V call is TRBV30, the J call TRBJ1-5; the D is unclear. Trimming shortened V by 0 bases and J by 2 bases, and 8 bases separated the two germline ends. From germline, CDR1 is GTSNPN and CDR2 SVGIG (reference sequence). The CDR3 is 14 residues long. The entire variable domain, with the rest obtained from reference TRBV30 and TRBJ1-5, is as follows: SQTIHQWPATLVQPVGSPLSLECTVEGTSNPNLYWYRQAAGRGLQLLFYSVGIGQISSEVPQNLSASRPQDRQFILSSKKLLLSDSGFYLCAWSVGLGNQPQHFGDGTRLSIL.

The V call is TRBV4-1, the J call TRBJ2-7; no clear D gene. V gave up 0 bases and J gave up 1 base, with 13 bases separating them. Germline values: CDR1 MGHRA, CDR2 YSYEKL. CDR3 length equals 16 residues. The CDR3 DNA reads as TGCGCCAGCAGCCAAGATCCCGCCTTGGCGTCCTACGAGCAGTACTTC. Translated, it gives CASSQDPALASYEQYF.

The rearrangement joins TRBV5-5 to TRBJ1-1; TRBD1 is a possible D gene (6 bases). CDR1 is SGHKS and CDR2 is YYEKEE in the germline V gene (reference sequence). The V end lost 4 bases, the J end lost 3 bases, and 10 bases lay between the germline ends. This CDR3 comprises 13 residues. CDR3 protein: CASSRTVHTEAFF. The CDR3 DNA is TGTGCCAGCAGCCGGACAGTTCACACTGAAGCTTTCTTT.

This chain links TRBV9 with TRBJ2-2, with TRBD2 as a possible D gene (5 bases). Trimming removed 0 bases from V and 6 bases from J, with 18 bases in between. The CDR3 length is 17 residues. Germline CDR1 and CDR2: SGDLS and YYNGEE. The CDR3 coding sequence is TGTGCCAGCAGCGTAGCTCTAACTGGAACTAGATCCGGGGAGCTGTTTTTT. Its translation: CASSVALTGTRSGELFF. Complete variable domain (other parts from reference TRBV9 and TRBJ2-2): DSGVTQTPKHLITATGQRVTLRCSPRSGDLSVYWYQQSLDQGLQFLIQYYNGEERAKGNILERFSAQQFPDLHSELNLSSLELGDSALYFCASSVALTGTRSGELFFGEGSRLTVL.

This clone was observed once. The V and J genes are TRBV18 and TRBJ1-3; 10 bases align to TRBD1. Germline CDR1 KGHSH, CDR2 LQKENI. There are 16 residues in the CDR3. J was trimmed by 3 bases and V by 3 bases; bases with no gene match: 5. The CDR3: CASSPYDRGHGNTIYF. CDR3 bases: TGTGCCAGCTCACCCTACGACAGGGGGCATGGAAACACCATATATTTT.

The chain joins TRBV6-5 to TRBJ1-1; weak D call: TRBD1 (5 bases). The V gene lost 7 bases and the J gene lost 0 bases, with 9 bases spanning the gap. The CDR3 has 13 residues. Germline V gives CDR1 MNHEY, CDR2 SVGAGI. Written as DNA, the CDR3 is TGTGCCAGCATGACAGCCTTGAACACTGAAGCTTTCTTT. It specifies CASMTALNTEAFF.

V and J are TRBV30 and TRBJ1-2; D is ambiguous. Germline V gene data show CDR1 as GTSNPN and CDR2 as SVGIG (reference sequence). Trimming took 4 bases from V and 4 from J, leaving 16 bases between them. CDR3 size: 14 residues. The CDR3 nucleotides read TGTGCCTGGACCAGGACCATATCCATCTATGGCTACACCTTC. As protein: CAWTRTISIYGYTF.

The chain recombines TRBV4-1 with TRBJ2-1; TRBD2 matches 7 bases. The CDR3 extends over 14 amino acids. V was pared by 4 bases and J by 6 bases, with 6 bases of the junction left unmatched. Germline V lookup: CDR1 MGHRA, CDR2 YSYEKL. CDR3 sequence reads: CASSPGDYLNEQFF. CDR3 DNA sequence: TGCGCCAGCAGCCCCGGGGACTACCTCAATGAGCAGTTCTTC.

V usage is TRBV29-1 and J usage is TRBJ2-5; 14 bases are shared with TRBD2. CDR1 is SQVTM, CDR2 ANQGSEA, per germline. The CDR3 totals 14 residues. The trim removed 5 bases at V and 5 bases at J, leaving 4 bases unmatched. CDR3 protein: CSVLGLAGDETQYF. The DNA for the CDR3 is TGCAGCGTTCTGGGACTAGCGGGAGACGAGACCCAGTACTTC.

The chain employs TRBV2 and TRBJ1-6; 7 nucleotides line up with TRBD1. Germline loops: CDR1 SNHLY, CDR2 FYNNEI. With V trimmed by 7 bases and J by 8 bases, 5 bases remained unmatched. The CDR3 length is 13 residues. CDR3 in DNA: TGTGCCAGCACCGACAGGGCAGATTCACCCCTCCACTTT. It codes for CASTDRADSPLHF.

In its sample, this clone was seen once. The chain carries TRBV6-6 and TRBJ1-1, with a tentative D call TRBD1 (5 bases). The germline V gene has CDR1 MNHNY and CDR2 SVGAGI (reference sequence). The V gene lost 3 bases and the J gene lost 6 bases, with 8 bases spanning the gap. This CDR3 contains 12 residues. The CDR3 DNA sequence: TGTGCCAGCAGTTATGTGGGGCCTGAAGCTTTCTTT. Translated, it gives CASSYVGPEAFF.

This rearrangement joins TRBV29-1 to TRBJ1-5, with D hard to call. This CDR3 region has 13 residues. V lost 5 bases and J 2 bases, leaving 10 bases between the germline ends. The V gene's germline CDR1 is SQVTM and CDR2 ANQGSEA. The CDR3 here is CSVMEGGNQPQHF. The CDR3 bases are TGCAGCGTTATGGAAGGCGGCAATCAGCCCCAGCATTTT.

This chain uses TRBV28 with TRBJ2-7, with 10 nucleotides matching TRBD1. The CDR3 length is 13 residues. In germline, CDR1 is MDHEN, CDR2 SYDVKM. V shed 6 bases and J 4 bases; nucleotides not matched to a gene: 3. The CDR3 sequence is CASRPGQGYEQYF. CDR3 nucleotide sequence: TGTGCCAGCAGGCCGGGACAGGGGTACGAGCAGTACTTC.

This chain joins TRBV9 and TRBJ2-3, with 10 bases fitting TRBD2. Trimming removed 0 bases from V and 6 bases from J; junction bases left unmatched: 10. Looked up from germline, CDR1 is SGDLS and CDR2 is YYNGEE. CDR3 length: 17 amino acids. The DNA for the CDR3 is TGTGCCAGCAGCGTAGGTATAGCGGGAGGAGGATCCGATACGCAGTATTTT. Translation gives CASSVGIAGGGSDTQYF.

CDR3 nucleotides: TGCGCCAGCAGCCCGGCCGGGTCATCAAACGCGGAAAAACTGTTTTTT. Its translation: CASSPAGSSNAEKLFF. The chain carries TRBV5-1 and TRBJ1-4; D is unresolved. V dropped 4 bases and J dropped 8 bases, with 21 bases sitting between them. The germline V gene has CDR1 SGHRS and CDR2 YFSETQ. This CDR3 has 16 amino acids.

The gene calls are TRBV18 and TRBJ1-2; the match to TRBD1 covers 9 bases. The CDR3 has 14 amino acids. Germline V CDR1 and CDR2: KGHSH, LQKENI. J gave up 4 bases and V 9 bases, and 9 bases lay outside the gene matches. In nucleotides, the CDR3 is TGTGCCAGTGATTCCGGGACAGGGCCCTATGGCTACACCTTC. Its translation: CASDSGTGPYGYTF. Full variable domain (rest looked up from reference TRBV18 and TRBJ1-2): NAGVMQNPRHLVRRRGQEARLRCSPMKGHSHVYWYRQLPEEGLKFMVYLQKENIIDESGMPKERFSAEFPKEGPSILRIQQVVRGDSAAYFCASDSGTGPYGYTFGSGTRLTVV.

The chain carries TRBV6-5 and TRBJ1-4; 9 bases fit TRBD1. The CDR3 spans 15 residues. Germline V gene sequence: CDR1 MNHEY, CDR2 SVGAGI. Germline trimming cut 8 bases from V and 8 bases from J; bases unmatched to any gene: 12. CDR3 DNA: TGTGCCAGCGCTCCGGTGGGACAGGGAATCGAAAAACTGTTTTTT. Translated, it gives CASAPVGQGIEKLFF.

This sequence joins TRBV7-2 and TRBJ1-6; D not resolved. CDR1 and CDR2 (germline): SGHTA, FQGNSA. Trimming shortened V by 0 bases and J by 11 bases, and 11 bases separated the two germline ends. This CDR3 has 14 residues. CDR3 coding DNA: TGTGCCAGCAGCTTAGCGGGAACCCTAGCACCCCTCCACTTT. This codes for CASSLAGTLAPLHF.